The sequence of this T cell receptor (beta chain) was determined in a study of T cell responses to AZD1222 COVID-19 vaccine. Study findings and constraints: Within unmutated variant regions lay the reported targets of nearly half of spike-specific TCRs. The study identified only a handful of AZD1222 recipients as seropositive at baseline. The study found vaccine-associated CD4 TCRs spanning spike, dominant at 160-218 and 743-854. Females made up more of the donors, who were largely white British, and clonal diversity may have come out too low.

The method was immunoSEQ multiplex PCR; TCRdb's version includes in-frame clones alone and lacks a portion of them. The top ten hold 2.5% to 3% of the sample, which has 150,000 to 200,000 clones, around 87% seen once. Details on this clone: Its target is not known.

The V and J ends lost 8 bases and 0 bases respectively, with 13 bases between them. The germline V gene has CDR1 MDHEN and CDR2 SYDVKM. The CDR3 has 14 residues. J is TRBJ1-1 and V is TRBV28, with a possible D match to TRBD1 (6 bases). The sequenced sample was peripheral blood, obtained on day 0 of MenACWY control vaccination. This TCR was recovered from an adult in good health. CDR3 protein: CASGEGGLNTEAFF. For the CDR3, the DNA is TGTGCCAGCGGAGAAGGGGGTCTGAACACTGAAGCTTTCTTT.